The 29 T cell receptor beta chains below all came from one sample that was sequenced in a study of blood T cell repertoires in COVID-19 (dated by TCRdb to 2018 to 2021). The library was made by the immunoSEQ multiplex PCR assay. TCRdb retrieved this table from immuneACCESS and kept in-frame rearrangements only. Not all clones are present; in checked studies, unresolved V genes account for under half, and no reason is known for the remainder. The sample profile shows some 290,000 clones; roughly 90% of them were found once. The top ten constitute 3% to 5% of the sample. Specimen: PBMCs or T cells enriched from blood (not recorded which). The receptors come from a woman between 25 and 40 years old who had been exposed to COVID-19.

There are a few counts of this clone. The genes are TRBV6-5 and TRBJ2-1, with TRBD1 matching over 7 bases. CDR3 size: 16 residues. Germline CDR1 and CDR2: MNHEY and SVGAGI. Germline trimming cut 0 bases from V and 8 bases from J; bases unmatched to any gene: 10. CDR3 loop: CASSYSKRQGVYEQFF. CDR3 DNA sequence: TGTGCCAGCAGTTACTCGAAGAGACAGGGTGTGTATGAGCAGTTCTTC.

V is TRBV6-2 or TRBV6-3 and J is TRBJ2-7; possibly TRBD1 for D (5 bases). With 0 bases removed from V and 3 bases from J, the gap between germline ends came to 15 bases. Per germline, CDR1 MNHEY and CDR2 SVGEGT. The CDR3 spans 16 residues. As DNA, the CDR3 is TGTGCCAGCAGTTACTCCCGACAGAGGCCCCTCTACGAGCAGTACTTC. Its protein product is CASSYSRQRPLYEQYF.

The rearrangement uses TRBV4-2 and TRBJ1-2; D gene unclear. This CDR3 region has 17 residues. Trimming cost V 0 bases and J 2 bases, with 16 bases left between them. Germline values: CDR1 LGHNA, CDR2 YNFKEQ. In DNA form, the CDR3 reads TGTGCCAGCAGCCAAGACGCCAACTCTCAGGTGAACTATGGCTACACCTTC. This translates into CASSQDANSQVNYGYTF.

This sequence joins TRBV6-5 and TRBJ1-4; 8 bases fit TRBD1. Germline V gene lookup returns CDR1 MNHEY and CDR2 SVGAGI. The CDR3 is 14 amino acids. J lost 8 bases, V lost 2 bases, and 4 bases had no gene match. The CDR3 bases are TGTGCCAGCAGTTACGACAGGGGCCGCGAAAAACTGTTTTTT. Translating gives CASSYDRGREKLFF.

J is TRBJ1-4 and V is TRBV3-1 (or the pseudogene TRBV3-2); D possibly corresponds to TRBD1 (5 bases). The CDR3 consists of 13 residues. Germline V gene lookup returns CDR1 LGHDT and CDR2 YNNKEL (reference sequence). V was trimmed by 5 bases and J by 5 bases, leaving 9 bases between them. This chain's CDR3 is CASSSPGNEKLFF. CDR3 nucleotides: TGTGCCAGCAGCTCCCCAGGGAATGAAAAACTGTTTTTT.

The V call is TRBV6-6, the J call TRBJ1-3; D unclear. Per the germline V gene, CDR1 is MNHNY and CDR2 is SVGAGI (reference sequence). V lost 6 bases and J 3 bases, leaving 6 bases between the germline ends. The CDR3 sequence is 12 residues long. CDR3 residues: CASRRNGNTIYF. The CDR3 coding sequence is TGTGCCAGCAGGAGGAATGGAAACACCATATATTTT.

The count of this clone is one. The CDR3 DNA is TGCAGCGTTCAAGGGGGGGGAAGCTCCTACGAGCAGTACTTC. Its protein is CSVQGGGSSYEQYF. The chain couples TRBV29-1 to TRBJ2-7, with TRBD2 as a possible D gene (7 bases). The CDR3 spans 14 residues. The V end was cut by 5 bases, the J end by 0 bases, with 14 bases between. Germline CDR1 and CDR2: SQVTM and ANQGSEA.

V and J are TRBV5-1 and TRBJ2-5, with 7 bases aligning to TRBD1. This CDR3 is built from 14 residues. Germline assignment: CDR1 SGHRS and CDR2 YFSETQ. After removal of 4 bases from V and 3 bases from J, the junction contained 6 bases not matched to a gene. The CDR3 spells CASSTGTAKETQYF. For the CDR3, the DNA is TGCGCCAGCAGCACTGGGACAGCGAAAGAGACCCAGTACTTC. Supplemented by reference TRBV5-1 and TRBJ2-5, the full variable domain reads KAGVTQTPRYLIKTRGQQVTLSCSPISGHRSVSWYQQTPGQGLQFLFEYFSETQRNKGNFPGRFSGRQFSNSRSEMNVSTLELGDSALYLCASSTGTAKETQYFGPGTRLLVL.

The chain couples TRBV18 to TRBJ1-2; 8 bases match TRBD1. The germline gives CDR1 KGHSH, CDR2 LQKENI. Unmatched junction bases numbered 9, after V lost 4 bases and J lost 8 bases. This CDR3 comprises 14 residues. The CDR3 DNA is TGTGCCAGCTCACTAGGACAGGGTTCGACGGGCTACACCTTC. Its protein product is CASSLGQGSTGYTF.

Only a few counts were recorded for this clone. The genes are TRBV5-4 and TRBJ1-2, with D possibly matching TRBD1 (6 bases). The V gene lost 4 bases and the J gene lost 1 base, with 14 bases spanning the gap. Germline V gene data show CDR1 as SGHNT and CDR2 as YYREEE (reference sequence). This CDR3 is 15 amino acids long. CDR3 residues: CASSLGGQGNYGYTF. The CDR3 DNA reads TGTGCCAGCAGCCTGGGGGGGCAGGGTAACTATGGCTACACCTTC.

The chain has TRBV4-2 and TRBJ1-1; maybe TRBD1 (5 bases). The germline V gene has CDR1 LGHNA and CDR2 YNFKEQ. The V end lost 0 bases, the J end lost 0 bases, and 23 bases lay between the germline ends. The CDR3 is 20 amino acids. CDR3 nucleotides: TGTGCCAGCAGCCAAGAACTGGGACTCGGCGTCTCAGGGCTGAACACTGAAGCTTTCTTT. Its protein is CASSQELGLGVSGLNTEAFF.

The DNA for the CDR3 is TGTGCCAGCAGCTCCTCGACAGGGAGTACCTATGGCTACACCTTC. Amino acids: CASSSSTGSTYGYTF. The chain recombines TRBV11-1 with TRBJ1-2; 7 bases are shared with TRBD1. The CDR3 sequence is 15 residues long. From germline, CDR1 is SGHAT and CDR2 FQDESV (reference sequence). J gave up 4 bases and V 4 bases, and 9 bases lay outside the gene matches.

The genes are TRBV9 and TRBJ1-6; D gene uncertain. V gave up 3 bases and J gave up 8 bases, with 9 bases separating them. The CDR3 extends over 13 amino acids. CDR1 is SGDLS and CDR2 is YYNGEE in the germline V gene. The CDR3 here is CASSGPGDSPLHF. CDR3 coding DNA: TGTGCCAGCAGCGGCCCCGGGGATTCACCCCTCCACTTT.

V and J are TRBV29-1 and TRBJ1-2; D ambiguous. The V end lost 6 bases, the J end lost 4 bases, and 24 bases lay between the germline ends. The CDR3 loop spans 16 amino acids. The germline gives CDR1 SQVTM, CDR2 ANQGSEA. The CDR3 loop is CSVCPLITSPSYGYTF. The CDR3, as DNA: TGCAGCGTCTGCCCATTGATAACTTCCCCATCCTATGGCTACACCTTC.

The chain is built from TRBV12-3 or TRBV12-4 and TRBJ2-7; D perhaps matches TRBD2 (6 bases). V lost 7 bases and J lost 5, with 15 bases in between. This CDR3 is 13 amino acids long. The CDR3 region has the DNA TGTGCCAGCAATCATCAGGGAGGAGACGAGCAGTACTTC. Translated, it gives CASNHQGGDEQYF.

Turning to this clone: At one of its ends the junction is not consistent with the germline gene, which may arise from a read error. V and J are TRBV6-2 or TRBV6-3 and TRBJ1-2, with a possible D match to TRBD1 (5 bases). Germline-derived CDR1 and CDR2 are MNHEY and SVGEGT. The CDR3 runs 17 residues. The CDR3 sequence is CASSYSLPVDSHYGYTF. Written as DNA, the CDR3 is TGTGCCAGTAGTTACTCCCTACCAGTCGACAGCCACTATGGCTACACCTTC.

DNA for the CDR3: TGTGCCAGCAGCTTACCGAGAGAAAGGACCCAGTACTTC. Protein product: CASSLPRERTQYF. The chain uses TRBV7-9 and TRBJ2-5; no clear D gene. V was pared by 2 bases and J by 7 bases, with 11 bases between. Germline CDR1 and CDR2: SEHNR and FQNEAQ (reference sequence). The CDR3 has 13 amino acids.

The chain links TRBV7-8 to TRBJ1-6; TRBD1 agrees at 12 bases. V dropped 8 bases and J dropped 14; count of bases not matched to a gene: 19. Per germline, CDR1 SGHVS and CDR2 FQNEAQ. CDR3 length: 17 amino acids. The CDR3 DNA is TGTGCCAGCGGCTGGGGGTACGGGACAGGGGGCGTAGAGGCCCTCCACTTT. Translation: CASGWGYGTGGVEALHF.

V and J are TRBV25-1 and TRBJ1-4; 7 bases line up with TRBD1. Germline V gives CDR1 MGHDK, CDR2 SYGVNS. This CDR3 is 15 amino acids long. V gave up 1 base and J gave up 5 bases; unmatched junction bases: 4. The CDR3 DNA reads TGTGCCAGCAGTGAATGGAGGGGGCGCAATGAAAAACTGTTTTTT. Residues: CASSEWRGRNEKLFF.

The chain recombines TRBV6-6 with TRBJ1-2, with TRBD1 as a possible D gene (5 bases). Trimming took off 0 bases at V and 4 bases at J, with 9 bases between the two ends. Germline-derived CDR1 and CDR2 are MNHNY and SVGAGI (reference sequence). This CDR3 spans 14 amino acids. The CDR3 DNA reads TGTGCCAGCAGTTACTCGACCAGGGTCTATGGCTACACCTTC. It translates to CASSYSTRVYGYTF.

The chain couples TRBV15 to TRBJ2-7; D is ambiguous. Germline values: CDR1 LNHNV, CDR2 YYDKDF (reference sequence). The CDR3 length is 14 residues. The V gene lost 1 base and the J gene lost 3 bases, with 10 bases spanning the gap. The CDR3 coding sequence is TGTGCCACCAGCAGAGGTGCCAGCGACTACGAGCAGTACTTC. It translates to CATSRGASDYEQYF.

About this clone itself: A much larger clonotype is one base distant, so this may be a read error. The chain carries TRBV9 and TRBJ1-2; perhaps TRBD1 as D (5 bases). V lost 4 bases and J lost 3, with 7 bases in between. This CDR3 is 12 amino acids long. From germline, CDR1 is SGDLS and CDR2 YYNGEE. CDR3 sequence (DNA): TGTGCCAGCAGCTTCAGGGACTATGGCTACACCTTC. Translation gives CASSFRDYGYTF.

The chain joins TRBV6-2 or TRBV6-3 to TRBJ1-2, with a tentative D call TRBD1 (5 bases). The V end was cut by 2 bases, the J end by 7 bases, with 8 bases between. The CDR3 covers 12 residues. Germline CDR1 MNHEY, CDR2 SVGEGT. The CDR3 DNA is TGTGCCAGCAGTTACCCAGGGATTGGCTACACCTTC. This codes for CASSYPGIGYTF.

The genes are TRBV9 and TRBJ1-6, with a tentative D call TRBD1 (5 bases). The ends were cut back, 4 bases at V and 10 bases at J, with 15 bases in the middle. The germline V gene has CDR1 SGDLS and CDR2 YYNGEE. The CDR3 length is 14 residues. Here the CDR3 reads CASSLSDSYSPLHF. The CDR3 nucleotides are TGTGCCAGCAGCTTAAGCGACAGTTACTCACCCCTCCACTTT.

The chain links TRBV29-1 to TRBJ2-5, with TRBD2 matching 7 bases. Germline V gene data show CDR1 as SQVTM and CDR2 as ANQGSEA. This CDR3 comprises 12 residues. V shed 7 bases, J shed 4 bases, and the junction held 6 bases outside the gene matches. The CDR3 nucleotides are TGCAGCGCCGAACTAGCGAGAGAGACCCAGTACTTC. This translates into CSAELARETQYF. The full variable domain, rest sourced from reference TRBV29-1 and TRBJ2-5, is SAVISQKPSRDICQRGTSLTIQCQVDSQVTMMFWYRQQPGQSLTLIATANQGSEATYESGFVIDKFPISRPNLTFSTLTVSNMSPEDSSIYLCSAELARETQYFGPGTRLLVL.

This sequence joins TRBV16 and TRBJ2-7; TRBD2 aligns across 7 bases. CDR1 is KGHSY and CDR2 is FQNENV in the germline V gene. Trimming removed 0 bases from V and 4 bases from J; junction bases left unmatched: 6. The CDR3 consists of 15 residues. The CDR3 DNA is TGTGCCAGCAGCCAATCACCTAGCGGCCTTTACGAGCAGTACTTC. Its protein product is CASSQSPSGLYEQYF.

On this clone: Other DNA sequences in this specimen translate into the identical CDR3. The chain links TRBV12-3 or TRBV12-4 to TRBJ1-2; D not certain. The CDR3 contains 11 residues. Deletions cut 6 bases from V and 5 bases from J, with 7 bases between. In nucleotides, the CDR3 is TGTGCCAGCAGCTCAGGATATGGCTACACCTTC. It encodes CASSSGYGYTF.

The chain couples TRBV6-5 to TRBJ1-1, with a tentative D call TRBD1 (6 bases). CDR1 is MNHEY and CDR2 is SVGAGI in the germline V gene. CDR3 length equals 12 residues. Trimming shortened V by 10 bases and J by 0 bases, and 9 bases separated the two germline ends. In DNA, the CDR3 is TGTGCCACCGGACAGCTGAACACTGAAGCTTTCTTT. Translation gives CATGQLNTEAFF.

The chain has TRBV7-8 and TRBJ1-1, with 12 bases lining up with TRBD1. Unmatched junction bases numbered 14, after V lost 2 bases and J lost 7 bases. Germline CDR1 reads SGHVS; CDR2 reads FQNEAQ. The CDR3 sequence is 18 residues long. The CDR3 DNA reads as TGTGCCAGCAGCTTACGAACGGGACAGGGGGCAAAATGGGGTGAAGCTTTCTTT. Amino acid sequence: CASSLRTGQGAKWGEAFF.